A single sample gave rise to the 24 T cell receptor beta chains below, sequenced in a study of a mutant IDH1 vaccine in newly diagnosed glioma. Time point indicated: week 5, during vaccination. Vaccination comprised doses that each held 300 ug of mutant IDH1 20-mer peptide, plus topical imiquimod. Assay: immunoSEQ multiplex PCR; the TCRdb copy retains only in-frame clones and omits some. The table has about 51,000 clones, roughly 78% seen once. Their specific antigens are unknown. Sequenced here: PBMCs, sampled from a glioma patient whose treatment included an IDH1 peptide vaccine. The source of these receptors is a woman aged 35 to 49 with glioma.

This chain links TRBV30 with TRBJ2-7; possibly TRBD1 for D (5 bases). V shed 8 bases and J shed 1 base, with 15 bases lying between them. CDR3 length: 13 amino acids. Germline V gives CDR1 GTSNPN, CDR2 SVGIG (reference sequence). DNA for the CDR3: TGTGCCCCCGGCCGAGACAGTTCCTACGAGCAGTACTTC. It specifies CAPGRDSSYEQYF.

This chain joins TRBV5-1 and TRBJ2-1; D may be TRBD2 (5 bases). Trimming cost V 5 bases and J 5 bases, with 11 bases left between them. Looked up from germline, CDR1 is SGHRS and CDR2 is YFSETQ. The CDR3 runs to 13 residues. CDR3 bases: TGCGCCAGCAGGTTTTCGGGGAACAATGAGCAGTTCTTC. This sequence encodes CASRFSGNNEQFF.

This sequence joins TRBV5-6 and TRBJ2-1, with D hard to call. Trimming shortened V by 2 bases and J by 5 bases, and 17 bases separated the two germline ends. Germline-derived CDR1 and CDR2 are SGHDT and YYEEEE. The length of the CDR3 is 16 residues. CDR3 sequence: CASSFAGPRSDNEQFF. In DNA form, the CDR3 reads TGTGCCAGCAGCTTTGCCGGGCCCCGAAGTGACAATGAGCAGTTCTTC.

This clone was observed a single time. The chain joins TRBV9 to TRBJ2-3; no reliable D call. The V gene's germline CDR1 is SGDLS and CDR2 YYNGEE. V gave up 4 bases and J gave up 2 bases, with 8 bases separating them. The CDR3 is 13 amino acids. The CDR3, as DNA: TGTGCCAGCAGCCCCGCCCCCACAGATACGCAGTATTTT. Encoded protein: CASSPAPTDTQYF. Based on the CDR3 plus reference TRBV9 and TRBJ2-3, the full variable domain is DSGVTQTPKHLITATGQRVTLRCSPRSGDLSVYWYQQSLDQGLQFLIQYYNGEERAKGNILERFSAQQFPDLHSELNLSSLELGDSALYFCASSPAPTDTQYFGPGTRLTVL.

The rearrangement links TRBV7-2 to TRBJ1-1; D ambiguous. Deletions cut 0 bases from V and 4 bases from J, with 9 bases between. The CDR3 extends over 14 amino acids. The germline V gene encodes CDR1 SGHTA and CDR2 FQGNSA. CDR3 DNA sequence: TGTGCCAGCAGCTTAGCGCTGGTGGGCACTGAAGCTTTCTTT. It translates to CASSLALVGTEAFF.

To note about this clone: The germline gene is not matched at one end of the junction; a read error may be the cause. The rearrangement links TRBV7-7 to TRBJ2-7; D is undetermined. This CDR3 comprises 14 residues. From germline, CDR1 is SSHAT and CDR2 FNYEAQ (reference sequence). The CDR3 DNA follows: TGTGCTAGCAGCTTAAGCTTTACTACGATGGAGCAGTACTTC. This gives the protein CASSLSFTTMEQYF.

The CDR3 sequence is CASSFISGDETQYF. CDR3 coding DNA: TGTGCCAGCAGTTTTATTAGCGGGGATGAGACCCAGTACTTC. The chain recombines TRBV27 with TRBJ2-5, with 8 bases fitting TRBD2. The CDR3 is 14 residues long. With 3 bases clipped from V and 5 bases from J, the junction kept 5 bases outside the gene matches. Germline V gene lookup returns CDR1 MNHEY and CDR2 SMNVEV (reference sequence).

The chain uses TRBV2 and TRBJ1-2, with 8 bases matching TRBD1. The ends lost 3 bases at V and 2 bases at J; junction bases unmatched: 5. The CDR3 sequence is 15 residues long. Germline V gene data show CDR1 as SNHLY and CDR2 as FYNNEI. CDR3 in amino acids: CASSDRTGYNYGYTF. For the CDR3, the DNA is TGTGCCAGCAGTGACAGGACAGGGTACAACTATGGCTACACCTTC.

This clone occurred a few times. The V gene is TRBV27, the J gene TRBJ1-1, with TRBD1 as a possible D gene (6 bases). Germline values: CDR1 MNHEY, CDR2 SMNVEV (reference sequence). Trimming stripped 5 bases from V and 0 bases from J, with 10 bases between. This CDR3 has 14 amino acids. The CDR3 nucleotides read TGTGCCAGCAGTCGGGGGCGGATGAACACTGAAGCTTTCTTT. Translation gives CASSRGRMNTEAFF.

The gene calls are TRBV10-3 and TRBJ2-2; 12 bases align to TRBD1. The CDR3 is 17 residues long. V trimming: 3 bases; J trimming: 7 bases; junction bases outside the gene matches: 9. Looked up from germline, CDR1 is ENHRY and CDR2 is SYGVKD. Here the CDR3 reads CAISDRDRGQRGGELFF. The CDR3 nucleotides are TGTGCCATCAGTGACCGGGACAGGGGGCAGCGGGGCGGGGAGCTGTTTTTT.

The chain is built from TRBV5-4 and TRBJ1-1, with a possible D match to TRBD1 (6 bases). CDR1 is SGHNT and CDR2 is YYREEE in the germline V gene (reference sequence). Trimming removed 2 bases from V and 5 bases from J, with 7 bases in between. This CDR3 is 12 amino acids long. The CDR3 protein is CASSFRGTEAFF. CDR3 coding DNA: TGTGCCAGCAGCTTCAGGGGAACTGAAGCTTTCTTT.

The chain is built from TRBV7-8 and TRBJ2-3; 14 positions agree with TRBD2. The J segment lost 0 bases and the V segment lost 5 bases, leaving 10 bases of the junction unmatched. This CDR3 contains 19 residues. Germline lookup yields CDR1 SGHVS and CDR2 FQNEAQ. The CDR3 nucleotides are TGTGCCAGCAGCCTCCGTTGGACTAGCGGGGGGAAAAGCACAGATACGCAGTATTTT. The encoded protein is CASSLRWTSGGKSTDTQYF.

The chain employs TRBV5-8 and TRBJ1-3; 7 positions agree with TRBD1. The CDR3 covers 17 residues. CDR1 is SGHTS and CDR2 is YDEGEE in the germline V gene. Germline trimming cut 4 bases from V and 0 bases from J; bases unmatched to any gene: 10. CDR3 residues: CASSKTPGQNSGNTIYF. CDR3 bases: TGTGCCAGCAGCAAGACCCCGGGACAGAACTCTGGAAACACCATATATTTT.

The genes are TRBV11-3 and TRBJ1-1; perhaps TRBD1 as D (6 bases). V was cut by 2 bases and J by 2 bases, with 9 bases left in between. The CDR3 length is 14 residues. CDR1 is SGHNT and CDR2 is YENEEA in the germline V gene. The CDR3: CASSLSGVNTEAFF. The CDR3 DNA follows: TGTGCCAGCAGCTTATCAGGGGTCAACACTGAAGCTTTCTTT.

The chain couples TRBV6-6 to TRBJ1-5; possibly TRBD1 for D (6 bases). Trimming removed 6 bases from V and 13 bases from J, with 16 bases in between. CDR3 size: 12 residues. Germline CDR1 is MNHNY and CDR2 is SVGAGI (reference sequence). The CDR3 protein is CASSSMDSPQHF. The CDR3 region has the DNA TGTGCCAGCAGCTCCATGGACAGTCCTCAGCATTTT.

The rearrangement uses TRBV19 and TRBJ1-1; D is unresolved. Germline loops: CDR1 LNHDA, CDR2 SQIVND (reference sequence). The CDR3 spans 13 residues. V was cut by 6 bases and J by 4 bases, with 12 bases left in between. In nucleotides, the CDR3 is TGTGCCAGTAGCACCTCACGGGGCACTGAAGCTTTCTTT. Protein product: CASSTSRGTEAFF.

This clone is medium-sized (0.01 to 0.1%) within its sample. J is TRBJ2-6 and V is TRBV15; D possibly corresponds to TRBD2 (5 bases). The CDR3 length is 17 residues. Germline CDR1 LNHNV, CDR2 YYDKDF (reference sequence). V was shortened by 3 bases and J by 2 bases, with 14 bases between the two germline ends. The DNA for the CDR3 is TGTGCCACCAGCAGGACCTCTCCGGGAACTGGGGCCAACGTCCTGACTTTC. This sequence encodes CATSRTSPGTGANVLTF.

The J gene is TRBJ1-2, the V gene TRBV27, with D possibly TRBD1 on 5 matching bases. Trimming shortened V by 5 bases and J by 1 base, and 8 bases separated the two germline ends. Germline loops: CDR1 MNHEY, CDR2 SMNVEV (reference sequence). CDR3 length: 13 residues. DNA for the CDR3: TGTGCCAGCAGTCAGACAGTTAACTATGGCTACACCTTC. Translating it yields CASSQTVNYGYTF.

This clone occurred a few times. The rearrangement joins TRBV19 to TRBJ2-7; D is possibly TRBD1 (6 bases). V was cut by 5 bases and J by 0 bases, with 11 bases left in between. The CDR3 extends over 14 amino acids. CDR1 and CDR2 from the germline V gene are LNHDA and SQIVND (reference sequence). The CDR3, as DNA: TGTGCCAGTAGTTGGGGGCTGAGCTCCTACGAGCAGTACTTC. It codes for CASSWGLSSYEQYF.

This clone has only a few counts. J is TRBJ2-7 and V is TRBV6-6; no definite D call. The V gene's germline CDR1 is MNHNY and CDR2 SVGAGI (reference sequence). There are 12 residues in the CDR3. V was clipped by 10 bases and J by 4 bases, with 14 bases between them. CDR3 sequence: CATSQAAYEQYF. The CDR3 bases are TGTGCCACCTCTCAGGCCGCATACGAGCAGTACTTC.

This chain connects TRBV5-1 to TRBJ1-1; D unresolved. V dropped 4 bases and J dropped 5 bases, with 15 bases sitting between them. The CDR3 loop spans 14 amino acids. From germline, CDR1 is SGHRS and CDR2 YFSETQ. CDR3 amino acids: CASSPGPGSTEAFF. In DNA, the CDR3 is TGCGCCAGCAGCCCGGGCCCCGGATCTACTGAAGCTTTCTTT.

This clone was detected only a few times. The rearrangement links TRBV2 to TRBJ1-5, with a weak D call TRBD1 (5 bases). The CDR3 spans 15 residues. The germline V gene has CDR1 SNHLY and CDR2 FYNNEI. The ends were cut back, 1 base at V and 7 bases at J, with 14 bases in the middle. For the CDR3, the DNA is TGTGCCAGCAGTGAAGGGGGGTTAGGAGGACAGCCCCAGCATTTT. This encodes CASSEGGLGGQPQHF.

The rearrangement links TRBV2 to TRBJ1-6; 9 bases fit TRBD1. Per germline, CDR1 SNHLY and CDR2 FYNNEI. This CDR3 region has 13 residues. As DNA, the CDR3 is TGTACGAAAACCCGGGACAGGGATTCACCCCTCCACTTT. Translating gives CTKTRDRDSPLHF.

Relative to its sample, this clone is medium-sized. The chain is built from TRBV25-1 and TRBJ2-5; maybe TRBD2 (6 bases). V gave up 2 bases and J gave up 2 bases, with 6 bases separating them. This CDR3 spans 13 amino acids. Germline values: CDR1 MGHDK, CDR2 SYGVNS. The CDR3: CASSERGQETQYF. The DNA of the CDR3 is TGTGCCAGCAGTGAACGGGGGCAAGAGACCCAGTACTTC.